This T cell receptor beta chain was identified during a study of OX40 agonist ivuxolimab in advanced cancers. Study-level information: At 0.01 to 10 mg/kg, ivuxolimab was administered intravenously to patients every 2 weeks. Earlier treatment with anti-PD-1, anti-PD-L1 or anti-CTLA-4 was permitted, and roughly 40% had received some. Study-level findings and limits: Low normalized clonal expansion also occurred in some nonresponding patients.

The length of the CDR3 is 15 residues. Germline CDR1 SGHRS, CDR2 YFSETQ. V gave up 1 base and J gave up 1 base, with 11 bases separating them. Regarding this clone: Its antigen is still unknown.

TCRdb's table, derived via immunoSEQ multiplex PCR, lists solely in-frame clones and lacks some. The sample lists 37,000 or so clones, about 90% occurring once. The chain carries TRBV5-1 and TRBJ1-2, with D maybe TRBD1 (5 bases). The sample consisted of CD4+ or CD8+ T cells sorted from blood, taken in a trial of the OX40 agonist ivuxolimab. This clonotype was obtained from an adult with an advanced solid tumor such as melanoma, head and neck, liver or kidney cancer. The CDR3 loop reads CASSLNAGSNYGYTF. In DNA form, the CDR3 reads TGCGCCAGCAGCTTGAACGCAGGGAGTAACTATGGCTACACCTTC.